This T cell receptor beta chain was profiled in a study of cytomegalovirus exposure and HLA in healthy donors. A remark on this clone: Its specificity is unknown.

General study points: Listed as cytomegalovirus-associated were 150 or so TCR beta chains.

CDR1 and CDR2 (germline): MGHRA, YSYEKL. V was clipped by 0 bases and J by 8 bases; unmatched bases: 11. CDR3 length equals 17 residues. PCR employed 60 Vbeta and 13 Jbeta primers. The protocol was immunoSEQ multiplex PCR, while the TCRdb copy is restricted to in-frame clones and leaves out a portion. The sample has approximately 140,000 clones; about 82% are singletons. This rearrangement joins TRBV4-1 to TRBJ2-1; 9 bases map to TRBD1. This clonotype was sampled from a boy younger than 18 in good health and CMV-seronegative. The specimen was PBMCs. The CDR3: CASSQEGGTGIKDEQFF. For the CDR3, the DNA is TGCGCCAGCAGCCAAGAGGGTGGGACAGGGATTAAGGATGAGCAGTTCTTC.